These 3 T cell receptor beta chains were sequenced from one sample in a study of CD8 T cells in ankylosing spondylitis. TCRdb fed the 5' RACE reads into MiXCR, producing one record per CDR3 protein. The sample records 110,000 to 150,000 distinct CDR3 sequences, roughly 8.4% being singletons. What was sequenced was synovial fluid, either unsorted or a sorted T cell fraction (not recorded which). The receptors were sampled from a male donor with ankylosing spondylitis.

This clonotype was seen a few times. The chain links TRBV20-1 to TRBJ2-4, with D maybe TRBD2 (6 bases). The CDR3 is made up of 14 amino acids. V lost 6 bases, J lost 2 bases, and 14 bases lay in between. Germline CDR1 reads DFQATT; CDR2 reads SNEGSKA (reference sequence). CDR3 protein: CSAFRGNPKNIQYF. CDR3 DNA sequence: TGCAGTGCGTTTCGGGGGAATCCCAAAAACATTCAGTACTTC.

This clonotype has at least ten counts. The J gene is TRBJ2-5, the V gene TRBV2; D remains ambiguous. The germline V gene has CDR1 SNHLY and CDR2 FYNNEI. V lost 7 bases, J lost 5 bases, and 11 bases lay in between. The CDR3 has 12 amino acids. The CDR3 is CASTTSGETQYF. The CDR3 DNA is TGTGCCAGCACGACATCTGGTGAGACCCAGTACTTC.

This clonotype has more than one count but fewer than ten. The CDR3 nucleotides read TGCAGTGCTAGGCCCCCGGGACGGATCTCCTACGAGCAGTACTTC. Amino acids: CSARPPGRISYEQYF. This sequence joins TRBV20-1 and TRBJ2-7, with D perhaps being TRBD1 or TRBD2 (5 bases each). This CDR3 spans 15 amino acids. Germline CDR1 reads DFQATT; CDR2 reads SNEGSKA (reference sequence). Trimming pared 3 bases from V and 0 bases from J, leaving 15 bases between.